These 25 T cell receptor beta chains were all obtained from the same sample, sequenced in a study of regulatory T cells in long-lasting Graves disease. The time point denotes: persistent/refractory GD, antithyroid drugs over 5 years with positive TRAb. With RNA extracted from PBMCs as input, the TCR library was made. In building TCR beta libraries, iRepertoire HTBI primers were used together with Arm-PCR of CDR3 regions. TCRdb ran MiXCR on the multiplex PCR reads and lists one entry per CDR3 protein. Counted here are 350,000 to 450,000 distinct CDR3 sequences, around a fifth occurring once; the ten biggest clones make up 13% to 15%. The sample here was peripheral blood mononuclear cells (PBMCs), taken when the disease was refractory, from a patient treated with antithyroid drugs. The receptors were gathered from a female donor with Graves disease.

This clonotype was counted ten times or more. The chain is built from TRBV7-9 and TRBJ1-1; TRBD1 aligns across 7 bases. V shed 6 bases and J 1 base; nucleotides not matched to a gene: 2. Germline V gene data show CDR1 as SEHNR and CDR2 as FQNEAQ (reference sequence). This CDR3 has 13 residues. As DNA, the CDR3 is TGTGCCAGCAGTTGGGACAGGAACACTGAAGCTTTCTTT. Translating gives CASSWDRNTEAFF.

The chain couples TRBV27 to TRBJ2-6, with TRBD2 as a possible D gene (6 bases). Trimming shortened V by 6 bases and J by 4 bases, and 19 bases separated the two germline ends. CDR3 length: 17 amino acids. Germline V gene lookup returns CDR1 MNHEY and CDR2 SMNVEV (reference sequence). The CDR3 sequence: CASSPRDSLEGANVLTF. Here the CDR3 DNA reads TGTGCCAGCAGCCCACGGGACTCACTAGAAGGGGCCAACGTCCTGACTTTC.

This clonotype was counted at least ten times. This chain joins TRBV12-3 or TRBV12-4 and TRBJ1-3, with unresolved D. With 3 bases removed from V and 0 bases from J, the gap between germline ends came to 9 bases. The CDR3 runs to 15 residues. Here the CDR3 DNA reads TGTGCCAGCAGTTTGGGCATCCTCTCTGGAAACACCATATATTTT. Translation gives CASSLGILSGNTIYF.

This clonotype was counted at least ten times. V is TRBV28 and J is TRBJ1-6; D unclear. The ends were cut back, 5 bases at V and 0 bases at J, with 8 bases in the middle. Germline CDR1 MDHEN, CDR2 SYDVKM. The CDR3 has 15 amino acids. Here the CDR3 DNA reads TGTGCCAGCAGTGGAGAGGACTCCTATAATTCACCCCTCCACTTT. As protein: CASSGEDSYNSPLHF.

This clonotype has a count of ten or more. The junction does not match germline at one end; this may be a read error. This chain uses TRBV10-1 with TRBJ2-7; D assignment may be TRBD1 or TRBD2 (6 bases each). The CDR3 spans 13 residues. Germline assignment: CDR1 WNHNN and CDR2 SYGVQD (reference sequence). CDR3 sequence (DNA): TGTGCCAGCAGTGCGGGACAAGCCTACGAGCAGTACTTC. Encoded protein: CASSAGQAYEQYF.

The chain links TRBV14 to TRBJ1-3, with D uncertain. CDR3 length: 13 amino acids. CDR1 and CDR2 (germline): SGHDN, FVKESK. The V gene lost 6 bases and the J gene lost 0 bases, with 6 bases spanning the gap. For the CDR3, the DNA is TGTGCCAGCAGGGCCCACTCTGGAAACACCATATATTTT. This translates into CASRAHSGNTIYF.

Note on this clonotype: One base separates it from a far larger clone, so it is likely a read error. The V call is TRBV25-1, the J call TRBJ2-7, with a possible D match to TRBD1 (5 bases). Germline assignment: CDR1 MGHDK and CDR2 SYGVNS. V was trimmed by 4 bases and J by 3 bases, leaving 7 bases between them. This CDR3 has 12 residues. CDR3 nucleotide sequence: TGTGCCAGCAGTGGACAGCTCTACGAGCAGTACTTC. Its protein is CASSGQLYEQYF.

The rearrangement links TRBV11-2 to TRBJ2-7, with D possibly matching TRBD1 (6 bases). Trimming took off 1 base at V and 6 bases at J, with 19 bases between the two ends. Germline V CDR1 and CDR2: SGHAT, FQNNGV. This CDR3 has 16 amino acids. The CDR3 nucleotides read TGTGCCAGCAGCTTAGCCAGTTACTCAAGGACAGCCGAGCAGTACTTC. Translated, it gives CASSLASYSRTAEQYF.

This clonotype was seen only once. CDR3 DNA sequence: TGTGCCAGTAGTGGACGGACAGGTGTACGCTCTGGGGCCAACGTCCTGACTTTC. This translates into CASSGRTGVRSGANVLTF. The V gene is TRBV19, the J gene TRBJ2-6; 7 bases line up with TRBD1. V lost 5 bases, J lost 0 bases, and 10 bases stayed unmatched. Looked up from germline, CDR1 is LNHDA and CDR2 is SQIVND (reference sequence). The CDR3 is 18 amino acids.

The rearrangement joins TRBV12-3 or TRBV12-4 to TRBJ2-3; 12 nucleotides line up with TRBD2. CDR3 size: 17 residues. Trimming removed 5 bases from V and 1 base from J; junction bases left unmatched: 7. The DNA for the CDR3 is TGTGCCAGCAGTCCCAGGACTAGCGGGATAGGCACAGATACGCAGTATTTT. It is translated as CASSPRTSGIGTDTQYF.

In its sample, this clonotype was seen a few times. The chain employs TRBV6-5 and TRBJ2-5; weak D call: TRBD2 (6 bases). The germline V and J ends were trimmed by 4 bases and 2 bases, with 14 bases remaining between them. The CDR3 consists of 15 residues. Germline V gene data show CDR1 as MNHEY and CDR2 as SVGAGI. The chain's CDR3 is CASSSPAGMQETQYF. CDR3 nucleotide sequence: TGTGCCAGCAGTTCTCCCGCGGGAATGCAAGAGACCCAGTACTTC.

This clonotype appeared once. The rearrangement uses TRBV6-2 or TRBV6-3 and TRBJ1-1, with D maybe TRBD1 (6 bases). Germline V gene lookup returns CDR1 MNHEY and CDR2 SVGEGT. Trimming removed 5 bases from V and 4 bases from J, with 14 bases in between. The CDR3 is made up of 14 amino acids. DNA of the CDR3: TGTGCCAGCAGTGAGCAACAGGGCGGCACTGAAGCTTTCTTT. Amino acids: CASSEQQGGTEAFF.

The chain employs TRBV28 and TRBJ2-1, with D maybe TRBD2 (6 bases). Trimming took 10 bases from V and 0 from J, leaving 34 bases between them. Germline V gene sequence: CDR1 MDHEN, CDR2 SYDVKM. This CDR3 has 21 residues. CDR3 loop: CATQPAMGAGITGNSYNEQFF. CDR3 bases: TGTGCCACTCAACCTGCCATGGGTGCGGGAATAACAGGTAACTCCTACAATGAGCAGTTCTTC.

This clonotype was counted once. This rearrangement joins TRBV5-5 to TRBJ2-7; 8 positions agree with TRBD2. In germline, CDR1 is SGHKS, CDR2 YYEKEE (reference sequence). The CDR3 is 14 residues long. V trimming: 7 bases; J trimming: 1 base; junction bases outside the gene matches: 7. CDR3 residues: CASGLAGPSYEQYF. CDR3 nucleotides: TGTGCCAGCGGGCTAGCGGGCCCTTCCTACGAGCAGTACTTC.

In the case of this clonotype: This likely reflects a read error, since a far larger clone is one base away. The J gene is TRBJ1-2, the V gene TRBV6-5, with 11 nucleotides matching TRBD1. Germline V gives CDR1 MNHEY, CDR2 SVGAGI. The CDR3 length is 16 residues. The CDR3 region has the DNA TGTGCCAGCACAAGGGGGACAGGGGGACGCAACTATGACTACACCTTC. Encoded protein: CASTRGTGGRNYDYTF.

The rearrangement links TRBV5-1 to TRBJ2-7, with TRBD1 matching over 7 bases. Germline CDR1 and CDR2: SGHRS and YFSETQ. The CDR3 spans 14 residues. V lost 0 bases and J lost 3; bases outside the gene matches: 3. CDR3 region: CASSLVTGIYEQYF. CDR3 DNA sequence: TGCGCCAGCAGCTTGGTGACAGGGATCTACGAGCAGTACTTC.

This sequence joins TRBV20-1 and TRBJ1-5; D gene unclear. The CDR3 is 15 residues long. Germline V lookup: CDR1 DFQATT, CDR2 SNEGSKA (reference sequence). With 5 bases removed from V and 3 bases from J, the gap between germline ends came to 17 bases. Here the CDR3 DNA reads TGCAGTGCTCCTGTAGGGCTTGGGGACAATCAGCCCCAGCATTTT. The encoded protein is CSAPVGLGDNQPQHF.

This clonotype has a count of ten or more. The rearrangement joins TRBV28 to TRBJ1-5; 7 bases are shared with TRBD1. Germline lookup yields CDR1 MDHEN and CDR2 SYDVKM. The length of the CDR3 is 16 residues. With V trimmed by 5 bases and J by 2 bases, 9 bases remained unmatched. The CDR3 is CASSPTGAVGNQPQHF. CDR3 coding DNA: TGTGCCAGCAGTCCCACAGGGGCGGTAGGCAATCAGCCCCAGCATTTT. Drawing the rest from reference TRBV28 and TRBJ1-5, the complete variable domain is DVKVTQSSRYLVKRTGEKVFLECVQDMDHENMFWYRQDPGLGLRLIYFSYDVKMKEKGDIPEGYSVSREKKERFSLILESASTNQTSMYLCASSPTGAVGNQPQHFGDGTRLSIL.

This clonotype showed up just a few times. The chain links TRBV14 to TRBJ2-1, with 13 bases matching TRBD2. Trimming cost V 4 bases and J 8 bases; bases outside gene matches: 8. Germline assignment: CDR1 SGHDN and CDR2 FVKESK. The CDR3 extends over 16 amino acids. The CDR3 DNA reads as TGTGCCAGCAGCCCACCCGGGACTAGCGGGACGTATGAGCAGTTCTTC. Translated, it gives CASSPPGTSGTYEQFF.

A few counts support this clonotype. The rearrangement uses TRBV5-4 and TRBJ2-7; D is perhaps TRBD1 (6 bases). Trimming removed 4 bases from V and 4 bases from J, with 9 bases in between. This CDR3 contains 12 residues. Germline V gene data show CDR1 as SGHNT and CDR2 as YYREEE (reference sequence). The CDR3 reads CASSNGQYEQYF. For the CDR3, the DNA is TGTGCCAGCAGCAACGGACAGTACGAGCAGTACTTC. Full variable domain (missing parts from reference TRBV5-4 and TRBJ2-7): ETGVTQSPTHLIKTRGQQVTLRCSSQSGHNTVSWYQQALGQGPQFIFQYYREEENGRGNFPPRFSGLQFPNYSSELNVNALELDDSALYLCASSNGQYEQYFGPGTRLTVT.

This clonotype was detected ten times or more. The rearrangement uses TRBV27 and TRBJ2-7; TRBD2 is a possible D gene (6 bases). This CDR3 is 13 amino acids long. Germline V CDR1 and CDR2: MNHEY, SMNVEV (reference sequence). V was shortened by 3 bases and J by 7 bases, with 13 bases between the two germline ends. The CDR3 loop is CASSFTAAGEQYF. Written as DNA, the CDR3 is TGTGCCAGCAGTTTTACGGCCGCGGGGGAGCAGTACTTC.

This clonotype was counted at least ten times. V is TRBV12-3 or TRBV12-4 and J is TRBJ1-2, with D possibly matching TRBD1 (5 bases). The CDR3 is 13 amino acids. V gave up 5 bases and J gave up 8 bases, with 15 bases separating them. In nucleotides, the CDR3 is TGTGCCAGCAGTCCCACAGCAGGGCAGGGCTACACCTTC. Encoded protein: CASSPTAGQGYTF.

This clonotype was seen repeatedly, ten times or more. The rearrangement uses TRBV20-1 and TRBJ1-1; a weak D match, TRBD1 (5 bases). Trimming left V 1 base short and J 3 bases short, with 12 bases between. CDR3 length: 14 amino acids. Per germline, CDR1 DFQATT and CDR2 SNEGSKA (reference sequence). DNA of the CDR3: TGCAGTGCTAGAGCGGGACGAGCCGACACTGAAGCTTTCTTT. Its protein is CSARAGRADTEAFF.

The chain uses TRBV7-9 and TRBJ2-7, with 9 bases lining up with TRBD1. The germline gives CDR1 SEHNR, CDR2 FQNEAQ (reference sequence). The V gene end was trimmed by 8 bases and the J gene end by 6 bases; junction bases not matched to a gene: 11. This CDR3 is built from 14 residues. CDR3 sequence (DNA): TGTGCCAGCGGATTTGAGGGACAGGGTCTCGAGCAGTACTTC. It encodes CASGFEGQGLEQYF.

The chain carries TRBV3-1 and TRBJ1-1; D is undetermined. The CDR3 has 13 residues. Germline assignment: CDR1 LGHDT and CDR2 YNNKEL (reference sequence). Trimming removed 5 bases from V and 2 bases from J, with 9 bases in between. The CDR3: CASSGLYNTEAFF. The CDR3 DNA reads as TGTGCCAGCAGCGGCCTTTACAACACTGAAGCTTTCTTT.